This is a list of T cell receptor beta chains from one sample in a study of molecular identifiers for immune sequencing clone quantification. Each CDR3 protein is one row after TCRdb ran MiXCR on the PCR reads. The table includes more than 250,000 distinct CDR3 sequences, about a fifth detected once. The sequenced material came from naive CD8+ T cells from blood, with Jurkat cell RNA spiked in. These TCRs come from a human donor in good health. Some libraries in this study had Jurkat cell RNA spiked in. CDR3s include the opening cysteine and the closing phenylalanine or tryptophan. A D gene is named only where the DNA matches it firmly. Not every row has a clone size; where given, it reads once, few, many or a size class.

j_call: TRBJ2-5
v_call: TRBV12-3/TRBV12-4
clone_size: many
d_call: TRBD1
cdr3_nt: TGTGCCAGCGGTTTACAGGGGCGGCAAGATCAACAAGAGACCCAGTACTTC
cdr3_aa: CASGLQGRQDQQETQYF

j_call: TRBJ1-1
v_call: TRBV19
clone_size: many
d_call: NA
cdr3_nt: TGTGCCACGCAGACGGGGAAGAACACTGAAGCTTTCTTT
cdr3_aa: CATQTGKNTEAFF

j_call: TRBJ2-7
v_call: TRBV11-3
clone_size: NA
d_call: TRBD1
cdr3_nt: TGTGCCAGCAGCTTAAACTCGGGACAGAACTACGAGCAGTACTTC
cdr3_aa: CASSLNSGQNYEQYF

j_call: TRBJ2-3
v_call: TRBV7-2
clone_size: many
d_call: TRBD2
cdr3_nt: TGTGCCAGCAGCTTTGCTAGCGGGGTCACAGATACGCAGTATTTT
cdr3_aa: CASSFASGVTDTQYF

j_call: TRBJ2-1
v_call: TRBV20-1
clone_size: NA
d_call: NA
cdr3_nt: TGCAGTGCTCTAGGCGGGGAACCCGGACATGAGCAGTTCTTC
cdr3_aa: CSALGGEPGHEQFF

j_call: TRBJ2-1
v_call: TRBV4-3
clone_size: NA
d_call: TRBD2
cdr3_nt: TGCGCCAGCAGCCAAGGGTTTCTAGCGGTGGGTGGGCAGTTCTTC
cdr3_aa: CASSQGFLAVGGQFF

j_call: TRBJ1-6
v_call: TRBV7-4
clone_size: many
d_call: NA
cdr3_nt: TGTGCCAGCAGCTTAGAGGGAGGTCGTCCAGGCCATTCAAATTCACCCCTCCACTTT
cdr3_aa: CASSLEGGRPGHSNSPLHF

j_call: TRBJ2-1
v_call: TRBV5-8
clone_size: many
d_call: NA
cdr3_nt: TGTGCCAGCAGCTTGACTAGCTCGAATGAGCAGTTCTTC
cdr3_aa: CASSLTSSNEQFF

j_call: TRBJ2-6
v_call: TRBV6-2/TRBV6-3
clone_size: few
d_call: NA
cdr3_nt: TGTGCCAGCAGTTACGTCGTGGGCTCTGGGGCCAACGTCCTGACTTTC
cdr3_aa: CASSYVVGSGANVLTF

j_call: TRBJ2-4
v_call: TRBV28
clone_size: many
d_call: TRBD1
cdr3_nt: TGTGCCAGCAGTTTTTCACAGGGGGCGACCAAAAACATTCAGTACTTC
cdr3_aa: CASSFSQGATKNIQYF

j_call: TRBJ2-2
v_call: TRBV29-1
clone_size: NA
d_call: NA
cdr3_nt: TGCAGCGTTGATCCCGAGTCCACCGGGGAGCTGTTTTTT
cdr3_aa: CSVDPESTGELFF

j_call: TRBJ1-1
v_call: TRBV12-3/TRBV12-4
clone_size: many
d_call: NA
cdr3_nt: TGTGCCACCGCCGGACTGCTGAACATGAACACTGAAGCTTTCTTT
cdr3_aa: CATAGLLNMNTEAFF

j_call: TRBJ2-1
v_call: TRBV30
clone_size: many
d_call: NA
cdr3_nt: TGTGCCTGGAGTGTAGGTGGACATTCCTACAATGAGCAGTTCTTC
cdr3_aa: CAWSVGGHSYNEQFF

j_call: TRBJ2-5
v_call: TRBV6-1
clone_size: NA
d_call: NA
cdr3_nt: TGTGCCAGCATAGGCGTGGGGGAGACCCAGTACTTC
cdr3_aa: CASIGVGETQYF

j_call: TRBJ1-5
v_call: TRBV7-9
clone_size: NA
d_call: TRBD1
cdr3_nt: TGTGCCAGCATCAGTGGACAGGGGGACCAGCCCCAGCATTTT
cdr3_aa: CASISGQGDQPQHF

j_call: TRBJ2-3
v_call: TRBV7-6
clone_size: many
d_call: NA
cdr3_nt: TGTGCCAGCAGCTTAGAGTGGGGCAACACAGATACGCAGTATTTT
cdr3_aa: CASSLEWGNTDTQYF

j_call: TRBJ1-1
v_call: TRBV30
clone_size: NA
d_call: NA
cdr3_nt: TGTGCCTGGAGTCCAGGTTACGGGAACACTGAAGCTTTCTTT
cdr3_aa: CAWSPGYGNTEAFF

j_call: TRBJ1-2
v_call: TRBV19
clone_size: many
d_call: NA
cdr3_nt: TGTGCCTCATCGGTCGGCAAATATGGCTACACCTTC
cdr3_aa: CASSVGKYGYTF

j_call: TRBJ1-5
v_call: TRBV28
clone_size: many
d_call: NA
cdr3_nt: TGTGCCAGCAGGAGGGGGGTCGATAGCAATCAGCCCCAGCATTTT
cdr3_aa: CASRRGVDSNQPQHF

j_call: TRBJ1-5
v_call: TRBV11-2
clone_size: few
d_call: NA
cdr3_nt: TGTGCCAGCAGTACGGGGAGGGAGAACGGTCAGCCCCAGCATTTT
cdr3_aa: CASSTGRENGQPQHF

j_call: TRBJ2-1
v_call: TRBV27
clone_size: NA
d_call: TRBD2
cdr3_nt: TGTGCCAGCAGTCAACTAGCGGGGGCCTACTACAATGAGCAGTTCTTC
cdr3_aa: CASSQLAGAYYNEQFF

j_call: TRBJ2-2
v_call: TRBV7-9
clone_size: NA
d_call: NA
cdr3_nt: TGTGCCAGCAGCTTTAACGGGGCGGGCACCGGGGAGCAGTTTTTT
cdr3_aa: CASSFNGAGTGEQFF

j_call: TRBJ2-5
v_call: TRBV5-6
clone_size: NA
d_call: NA
cdr3_nt: TGTGCCAGCAGCTTTCGGGGCCAAGAGACCCAGTACTTC
cdr3_aa: CASSFRGQETQYF

j_call: TRBJ1-1
v_call: TRBV20-1
clone_size: many
d_call: NA
cdr3_nt: TGCAGTGCTAGAGACATTGGCACTGAAGCTTTCTTT
cdr3_aa: CSARDIGTEAFF

j_call: TRBJ2-7
v_call: TRBV4-1
clone_size: NA
d_call: TRBD1
cdr3_nt: TGCGCCAGCAGCCAAGCGGGACAGGGGGCGTGGGAGCAGTACTTC
cdr3_aa: CASSQAGQGAWEQYF

j_call: TRBJ1-1
v_call: TRBV5-6
clone_size: many
d_call: NA
cdr3_nt: TGTGCCAGCAGCGCCGGACAACCGAACACTGAAGCTTTCTTT
cdr3_aa: CASSAGQPNTEAFF

j_call: TRBJ1-5
v_call: TRBV28
clone_size: NA
d_call: NA
cdr3_nt: TGTGCCAGCAGTTTACTACGGGACCGTCAGCTCCAGCATTTT
cdr3_aa: CASSLLRDRQLQHF

j_call: TRBJ2-7
v_call: TRBV7-9
clone_size: many
d_call: NA
cdr3_nt: TGTGCCAGCAGCTTAGCGTCCAGGGGAAGCTCCTACGAGCAGTACTTC
cdr3_aa: CASSLASRGSSYEQYF

j_call: TRBJ2-5
v_call: TRBV12-3/TRBV12-4
clone_size: few
d_call: TRBD2
cdr3_nt: TGTGCCAGCACCGCGGGGGGGGGTCGGGTGGAGACCCAGTACTTC
cdr3_aa: CASTAGGGRVETQYF

j_call: TRBJ1-5
v_call: TRBV6-2/TRBV6-3
clone_size: few
d_call: NA
cdr3_nt: TGTGCCAGCAGTTACAAACCCGATCAGCCCCAGCATTTT
cdr3_aa: CASSYKPDQPQHF

j_call: TRBJ2-7
v_call: TRBV5-5
clone_size: many
d_call: NA
cdr3_nt: TGTGCCAGCAGCTTGGCCGTGACAAGAAGTCTCGGATACGAGCAGTACTTC
cdr3_aa: CASSLAVTRSLGYEQYF

j_call: TRBJ2-1
v_call: TRBV7-2
clone_size: many
d_call: NA
cdr3_nt: TGTGCCAGCAGCGGGACGGGCAATGAGCAGTTCTTC
cdr3_aa: CASSGTGNEQFF

j_call: TRBJ1-5
v_call: TRBV7-9
clone_size: few
d_call: NA
cdr3_nt: TGTGCCAGCAGCTCCGGACATACTTCTAGCAGTCAGCCCCAGCATTTT
cdr3_aa: CASSSGHTSSSQPQHF

j_call: TRBJ2-5
v_call: TRBV6-5
clone_size: few
d_call: TRBD1
cdr3_nt: TGTGCCAGCAGTGGGTACAGGGGTAAAGAGACCCAGTACTTC
cdr3_aa: CASSGYRGKETQYF

j_call: TRBJ2-7
v_call: TRBV7-2
clone_size: many
d_call: NA
cdr3_nt: TGTGCCAGCAGCCCTTGGTCGTTACAGGGCTACGAGCAGTACTTC
cdr3_aa: CASSPWSLQGYEQYF

j_call: TRBJ2-7
v_call: TRBV28
clone_size: NA
d_call: NA
cdr3_nt: TGTGCCAGCGGCCTTTGGCAGGGGGGTTACGAGCAGTACTTC
cdr3_aa: CASGLWQGGYEQYF

j_call: TRBJ1-5
v_call: TRBV6-2/TRBV6-3
clone_size: few
d_call: NA
cdr3_nt: TGTGCCAGCAGTTACTCTCGCCGGGACAAAGAGCTACGTAGCAATCAGCCCCAGCATTTT
cdr3_aa: CASSYSRRDKELRSNQPQHF

j_call: TRBJ2-1
v_call: TRBV30
clone_size: few
d_call: NA
cdr3_nt: TGTGCCTGGAGTGTCTGGGCAGGGAGTGAGCAGTTCTTC
cdr3_aa: CAWSVWAGSEQFF

j_call: TRBJ2-1
v_call: TRBV6-2/TRBV6-3
clone_size: many
d_call: NA
cdr3_nt: TGTGCCAGCAGTTACTTGTCAGGGAGATACAATGAGCAGTTCTTC
cdr3_aa: CASSYLSGRYNEQFF

j_call: TRBJ1-5
v_call: TRBV28
clone_size: many
d_call: NA
cdr3_nt: TGTGCCAGCAGTTTTTTCGGACAGAAAAGCAATCAGCCCCAGCATTTT
cdr3_aa: CASSFFGQKSNQPQHF

j_call: TRBJ2-2
v_call: TRBV12-3/TRBV12-4
clone_size: many
d_call: NA
cdr3_nt: TGTGCCAGCAGTTCACATGCAACCGGGGAGCTGTTTTTT
cdr3_aa: CASSSHATGELFF

j_call: TRBJ2-1
v_call: TRBV6-6
clone_size: few
d_call: NA
cdr3_nt: TGTGCCAACAGTTACGCGGGGGAGCAGTTCTTC
cdr3_aa: CANSYAGEQFF

j_call: TRBJ1-5
v_call: TRBV6-2/TRBV6-3
clone_size: NA
d_call: NA
cdr3_nt: TGTGCCAGCAGTTCCGGGGATTATAGCAATCAGCCCCAGCATTTT
cdr3_aa: CASSSGDYSNQPQHF